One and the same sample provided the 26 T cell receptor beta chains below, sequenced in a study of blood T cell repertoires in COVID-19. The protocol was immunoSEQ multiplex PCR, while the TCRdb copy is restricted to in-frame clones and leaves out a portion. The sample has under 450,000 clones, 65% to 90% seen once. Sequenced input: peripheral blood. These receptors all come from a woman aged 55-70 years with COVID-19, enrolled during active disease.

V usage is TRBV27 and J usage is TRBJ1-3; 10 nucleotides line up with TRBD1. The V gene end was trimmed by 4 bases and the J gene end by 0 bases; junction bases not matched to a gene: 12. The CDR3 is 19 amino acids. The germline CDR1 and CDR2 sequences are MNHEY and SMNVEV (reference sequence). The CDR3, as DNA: TGTGCCAGCAGTTCTAGTTCGGGACAGGGGACCTACTCTGGAAACACCATATATTTT. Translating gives CASSSSSGQGTYSGNTIYF.

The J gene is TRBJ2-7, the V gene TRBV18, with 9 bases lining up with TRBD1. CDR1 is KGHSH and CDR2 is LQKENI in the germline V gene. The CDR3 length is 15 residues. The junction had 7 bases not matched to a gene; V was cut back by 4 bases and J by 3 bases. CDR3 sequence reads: CASSQGGQGYYEQYF. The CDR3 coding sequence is TGTGCCAGCTCACAAGGGGGACAGGGATACTACGAGCAGTACTTC.

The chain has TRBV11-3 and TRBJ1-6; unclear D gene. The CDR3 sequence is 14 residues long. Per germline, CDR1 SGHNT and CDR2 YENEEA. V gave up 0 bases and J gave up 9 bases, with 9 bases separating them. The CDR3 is CASSLERRSSPLHF. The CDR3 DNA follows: TGTGCCAGCAGCTTAGAAAGGAGGAGTTCACCCCTCCACTTT.

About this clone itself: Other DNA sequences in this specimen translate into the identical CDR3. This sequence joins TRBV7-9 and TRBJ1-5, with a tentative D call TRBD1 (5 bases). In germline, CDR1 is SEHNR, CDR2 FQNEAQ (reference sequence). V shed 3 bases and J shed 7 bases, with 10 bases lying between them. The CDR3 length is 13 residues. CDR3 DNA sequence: TGTGCCAGCAGCTTGGGGGGGGGACAGCCCCAGCATTTT. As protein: CASSLGGGQPQHF.

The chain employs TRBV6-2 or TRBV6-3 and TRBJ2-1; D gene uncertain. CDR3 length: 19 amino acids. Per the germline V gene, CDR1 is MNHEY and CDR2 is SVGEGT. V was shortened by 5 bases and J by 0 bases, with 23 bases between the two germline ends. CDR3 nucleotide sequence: TGTGCCAGCAGTCCAAACCCCCCACTCAGTCGGAGCTCCTACAATGAGCAGTTCTTC. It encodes CASSPNPPLSRSSYNEQFF.

The CDR3 here is CASSPGTGIITF. The DNA for the CDR3 is TGCGCCAGCAGCCCCGGGACAGGGATAATCACCTTC. The rearrangement uses TRBV4-3 and TRBJ1-2; 9 bases fit TRBD1. The CDR3 is 12 residues long. Germline V CDR1 and CDR2: LGHNA, YSLEER. V lost 4 bases, J lost 13 bases, and 7 bases stayed unmatched.

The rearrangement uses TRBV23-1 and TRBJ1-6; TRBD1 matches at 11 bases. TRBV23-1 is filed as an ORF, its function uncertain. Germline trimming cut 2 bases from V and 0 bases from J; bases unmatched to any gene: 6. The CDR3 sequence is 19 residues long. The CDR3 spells CASSQPRDRGSSYNSPLHF. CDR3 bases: TGCGCCAGCAGTCAACCCCGGGACAGGGGGAGCTCCTATAATTCACCCCTCCACTTT.

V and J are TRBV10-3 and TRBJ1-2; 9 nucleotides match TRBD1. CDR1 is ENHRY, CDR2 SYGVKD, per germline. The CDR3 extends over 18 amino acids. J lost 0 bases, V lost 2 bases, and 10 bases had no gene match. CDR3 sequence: CAISEPNQRTGANYGYTF. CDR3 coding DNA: TGTGCCATCAGTGAGCCGAATCAAAGGACAGGGGCTAACTATGGCTACACCTTC.

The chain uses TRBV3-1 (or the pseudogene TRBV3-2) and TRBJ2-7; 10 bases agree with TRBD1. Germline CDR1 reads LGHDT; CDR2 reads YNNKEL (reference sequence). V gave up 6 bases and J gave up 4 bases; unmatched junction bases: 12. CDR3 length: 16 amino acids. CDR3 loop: CASRQGSTGGQYEQYF. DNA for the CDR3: TGTGCCAGCAGACAGGGGTCGACAGGGGGCCAGTACGAGCAGTACTTC.

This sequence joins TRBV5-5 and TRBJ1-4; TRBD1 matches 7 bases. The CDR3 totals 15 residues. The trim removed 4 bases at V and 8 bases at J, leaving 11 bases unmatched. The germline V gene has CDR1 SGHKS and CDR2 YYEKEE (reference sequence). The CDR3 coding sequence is TGTGCCAGCAGCACACCGACAGGGAGAGGAGAAAAACTGTTTTTT. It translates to CASSTPTGRGEKLFF.

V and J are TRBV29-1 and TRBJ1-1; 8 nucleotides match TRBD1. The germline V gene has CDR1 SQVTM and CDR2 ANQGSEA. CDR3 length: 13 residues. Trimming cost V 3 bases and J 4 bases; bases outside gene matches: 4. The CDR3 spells CSVDRGHSTEAFF. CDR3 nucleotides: TGCAGCGTTGACAGGGGGCATAGCACTGAAGCTTTCTTT.

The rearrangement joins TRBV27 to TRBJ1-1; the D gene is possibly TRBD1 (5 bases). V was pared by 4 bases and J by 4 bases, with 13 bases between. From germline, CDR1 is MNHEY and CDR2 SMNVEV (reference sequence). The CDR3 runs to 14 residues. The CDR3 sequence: CASSYIGGGTEAFF. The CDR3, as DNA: TGTGCCAGCAGTTATATTGGGGGAGGCACTGAAGCTTTCTTT.

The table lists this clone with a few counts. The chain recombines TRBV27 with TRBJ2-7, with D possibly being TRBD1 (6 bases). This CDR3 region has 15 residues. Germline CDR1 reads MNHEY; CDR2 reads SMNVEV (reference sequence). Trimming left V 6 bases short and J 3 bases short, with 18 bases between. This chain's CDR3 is CASSYSTGPIYEQYF. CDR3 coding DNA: TGTGCCAGCAGCTACAGCACAGGGCCAATCTACGAGCAGTACTTC.

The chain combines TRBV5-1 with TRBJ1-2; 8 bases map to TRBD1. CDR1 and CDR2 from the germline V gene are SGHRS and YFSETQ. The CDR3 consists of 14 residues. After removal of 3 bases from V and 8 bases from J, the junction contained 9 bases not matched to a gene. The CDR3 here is CASSSLDRVVGYTF. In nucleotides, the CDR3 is TGCGCCAGCAGCTCGCTGGACAGGGTGGTCGGCTACACCTTC.

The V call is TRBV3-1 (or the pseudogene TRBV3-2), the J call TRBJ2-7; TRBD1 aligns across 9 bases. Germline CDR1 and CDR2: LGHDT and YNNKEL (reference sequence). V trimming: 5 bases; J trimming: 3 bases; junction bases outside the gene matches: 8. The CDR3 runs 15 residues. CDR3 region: CASSVAGTGNYEQYF. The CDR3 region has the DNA TGTGCCAGCAGCGTAGCCGGGACAGGGAACTACGAGCAGTACTTC.

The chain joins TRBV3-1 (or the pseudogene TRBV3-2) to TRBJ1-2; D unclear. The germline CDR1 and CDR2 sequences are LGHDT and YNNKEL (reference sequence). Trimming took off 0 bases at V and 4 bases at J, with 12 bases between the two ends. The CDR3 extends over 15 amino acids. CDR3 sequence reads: CASSQDPGRFYGYTF. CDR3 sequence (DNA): TGTGCCAGCAGCCAAGATCCAGGCAGGTTCTATGGCTACACCTTC.

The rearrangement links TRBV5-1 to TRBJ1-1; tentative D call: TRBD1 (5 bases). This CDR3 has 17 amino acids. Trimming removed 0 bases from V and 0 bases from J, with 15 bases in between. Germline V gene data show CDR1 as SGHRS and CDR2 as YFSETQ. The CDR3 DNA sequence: TGCGCCAGCAGCTTGGGTCAGGGCTCCCTACTGAACACTGAAGCTTTCTTT. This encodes CASSLGQGSLLNTEAFF.

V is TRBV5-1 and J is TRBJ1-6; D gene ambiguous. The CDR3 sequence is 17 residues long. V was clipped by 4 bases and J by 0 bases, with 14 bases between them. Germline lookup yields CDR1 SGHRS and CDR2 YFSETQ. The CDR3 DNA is TGCGCCAGCAGCCCTTCGGCGTACAGCTCCTATAATTCACCCCTCCACTTT. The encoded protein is CASSPSAYSSYNSPLHF.

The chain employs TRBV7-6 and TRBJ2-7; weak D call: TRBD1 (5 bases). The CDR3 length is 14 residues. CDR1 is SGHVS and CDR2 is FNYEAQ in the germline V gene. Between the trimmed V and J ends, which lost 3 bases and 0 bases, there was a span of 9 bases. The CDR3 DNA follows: TGTGCCAGCAGCTTGACAGTCCGCTCCTACGAGCAGTACTTC. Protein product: CASSLTVRSYEQYF.

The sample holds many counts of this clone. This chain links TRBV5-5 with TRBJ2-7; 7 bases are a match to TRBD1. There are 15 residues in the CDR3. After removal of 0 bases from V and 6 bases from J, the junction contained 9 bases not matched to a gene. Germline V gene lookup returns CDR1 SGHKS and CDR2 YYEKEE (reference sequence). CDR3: CASSLDRGSVREQYF. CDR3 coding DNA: TGTGCCAGCAGCTTGGACAGGGGAAGTGTTCGCGAGCAGTACTTC.

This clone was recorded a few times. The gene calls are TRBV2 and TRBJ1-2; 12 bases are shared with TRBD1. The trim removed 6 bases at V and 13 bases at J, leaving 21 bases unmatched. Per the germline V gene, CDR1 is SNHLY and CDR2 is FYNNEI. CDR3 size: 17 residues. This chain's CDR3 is CASSELGDGTGGPFGTF. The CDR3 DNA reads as TGTGCCAGCAGCGAACTAGGGGATGGGACAGGGGGCCCCTTCGGCACCTTC.

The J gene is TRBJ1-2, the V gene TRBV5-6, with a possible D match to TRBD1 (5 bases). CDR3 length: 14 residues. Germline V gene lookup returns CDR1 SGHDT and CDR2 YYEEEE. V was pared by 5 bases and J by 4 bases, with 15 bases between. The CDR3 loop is CASSQLGPFYGYTF. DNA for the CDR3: TGTGCCAGCAGTCAATTGGGGCCCTTCTATGGCTACACCTTC.

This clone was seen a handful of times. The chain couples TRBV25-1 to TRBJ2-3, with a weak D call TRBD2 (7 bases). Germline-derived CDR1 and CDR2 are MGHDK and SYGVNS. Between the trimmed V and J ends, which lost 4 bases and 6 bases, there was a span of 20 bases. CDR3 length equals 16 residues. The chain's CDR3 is CASSALWRGGEDTQYF. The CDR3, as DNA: TGTGCCAGCAGTGCCCTCTGGAGAGGGGGGGAGGATACGCAGTATTTT.

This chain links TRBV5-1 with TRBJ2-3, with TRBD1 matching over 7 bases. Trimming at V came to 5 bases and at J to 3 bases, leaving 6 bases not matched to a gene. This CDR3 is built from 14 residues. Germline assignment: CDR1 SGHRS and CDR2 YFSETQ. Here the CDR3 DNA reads TGCGCCAGCAGACCGGGACAGCGGACAGATACGCAGTATTTT. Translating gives CASRPGQRTDTQYF.

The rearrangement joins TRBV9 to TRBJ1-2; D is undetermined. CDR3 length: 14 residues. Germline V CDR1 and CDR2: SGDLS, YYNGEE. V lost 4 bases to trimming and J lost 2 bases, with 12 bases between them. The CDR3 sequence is CASSLNNRNYGYTF. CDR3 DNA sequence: TGTGCCAGCAGCCTTAATAACAGAAACTATGGCTACACCTTC. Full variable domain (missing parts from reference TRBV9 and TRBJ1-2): DSGVTQTPKHLITATGQRVTLRCSPRSGDLSVYWYQQSLDQGLQFLIQYYNGEERAKGNILERFSAQQFPDLHSELNLSSLELGDSALYFCASSLNNRNYGYTFGSGTRLTVV.

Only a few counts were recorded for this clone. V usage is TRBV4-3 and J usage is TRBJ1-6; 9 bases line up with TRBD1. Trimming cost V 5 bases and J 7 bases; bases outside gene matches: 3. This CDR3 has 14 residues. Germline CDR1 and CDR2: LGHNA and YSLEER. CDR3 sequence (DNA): TGCGCCAGCAGCTCTGGACAGGGGAATTCACCCCTCCACTTT. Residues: CASSSGQGNSPLHF.